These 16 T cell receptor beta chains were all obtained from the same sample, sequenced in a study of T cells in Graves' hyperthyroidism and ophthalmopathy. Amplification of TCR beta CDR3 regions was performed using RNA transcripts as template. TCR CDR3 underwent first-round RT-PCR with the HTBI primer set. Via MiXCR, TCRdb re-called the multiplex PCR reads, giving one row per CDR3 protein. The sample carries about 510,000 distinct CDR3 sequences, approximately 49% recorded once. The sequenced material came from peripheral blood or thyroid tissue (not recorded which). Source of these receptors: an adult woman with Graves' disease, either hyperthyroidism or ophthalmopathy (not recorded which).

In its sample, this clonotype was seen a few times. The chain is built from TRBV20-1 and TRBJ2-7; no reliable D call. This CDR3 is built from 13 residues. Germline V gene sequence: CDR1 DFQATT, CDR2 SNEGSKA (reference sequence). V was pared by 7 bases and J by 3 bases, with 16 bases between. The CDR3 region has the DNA TGCAGTGTTTTCGCTTCTCAGAGCTACGAGCAGTACTTC. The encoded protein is CSVFASQSYEQYF.

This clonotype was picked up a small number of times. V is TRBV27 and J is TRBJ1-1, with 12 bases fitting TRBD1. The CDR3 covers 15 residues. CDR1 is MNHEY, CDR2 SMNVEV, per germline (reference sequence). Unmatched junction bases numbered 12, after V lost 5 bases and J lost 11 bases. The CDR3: CASSPSGQGASGAFF. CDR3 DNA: TGTGCCAGCAGTCCATCGGGACAGGGGGCGTCCGGGGCTTTCTTT.

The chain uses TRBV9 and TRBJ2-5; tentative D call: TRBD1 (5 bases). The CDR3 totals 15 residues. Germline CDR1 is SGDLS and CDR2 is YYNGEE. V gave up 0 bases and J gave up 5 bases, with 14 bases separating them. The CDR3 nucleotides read TGTGCCAGCAGCGTAGAGGCTGCAGGGTCGGAGACCCAGTACTTC. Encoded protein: CASSVEAAGSETQYF. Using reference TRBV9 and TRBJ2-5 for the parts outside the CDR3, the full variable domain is DSGVTQTPKHLITATGQRVTLRCSPRSGDLSVYWYQQSLDQGLQFLIQYYNGEERAKGNILERFSAQQFPDLHSELNLSSLELGDSALYFCASSVEAAGSETQYFGPGTRLLVL.

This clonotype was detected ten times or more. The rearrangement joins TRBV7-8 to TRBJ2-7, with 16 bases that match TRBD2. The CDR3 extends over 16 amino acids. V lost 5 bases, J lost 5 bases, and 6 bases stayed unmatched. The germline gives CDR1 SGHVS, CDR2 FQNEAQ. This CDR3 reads CASSPGTSGRGNEQYF. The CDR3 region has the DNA TGTGCCAGCAGCCCCGGGACTAGCGGGAGGGGGAACGAGCAGTACTTC. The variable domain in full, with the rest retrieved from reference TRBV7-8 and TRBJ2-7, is GAGVSQSPRYKVAKRGQDVALRCDPISGHVSLFWYQQALGQGPEFLTYFQNEAQLDKSGLPSDRFFAERPEGSVSTLKIQRTQQEDSAVYLCASSPGTSGRGNEQYFGPGTRLTVT.

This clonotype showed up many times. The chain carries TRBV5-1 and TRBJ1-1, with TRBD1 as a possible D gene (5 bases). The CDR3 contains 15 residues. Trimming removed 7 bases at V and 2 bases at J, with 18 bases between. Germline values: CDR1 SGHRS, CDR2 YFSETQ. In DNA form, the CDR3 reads TGCGCCAGCTACTTATCGGGACCGACTAACACTGAAGCTTTCTTT. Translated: CASYLSGPTNTEAFF.

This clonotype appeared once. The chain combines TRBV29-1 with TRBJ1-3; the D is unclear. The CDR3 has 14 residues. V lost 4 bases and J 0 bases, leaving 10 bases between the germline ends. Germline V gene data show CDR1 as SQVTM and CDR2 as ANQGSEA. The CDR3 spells CSVAGEVSGNTIYF. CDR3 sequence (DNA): TGCAGCGTTGCGGGCGAAGTCTCTGGAAACACCATATATTTT.

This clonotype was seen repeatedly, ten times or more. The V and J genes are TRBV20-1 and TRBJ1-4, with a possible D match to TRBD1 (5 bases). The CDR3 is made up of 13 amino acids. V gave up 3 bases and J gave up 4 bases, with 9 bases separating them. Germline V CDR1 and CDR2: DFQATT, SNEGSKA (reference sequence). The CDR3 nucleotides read TGCAGTGCTAGTGGCCAGGGTAATGAAAAACTGTTTTTT. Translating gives CSASGQGNEKLFF.

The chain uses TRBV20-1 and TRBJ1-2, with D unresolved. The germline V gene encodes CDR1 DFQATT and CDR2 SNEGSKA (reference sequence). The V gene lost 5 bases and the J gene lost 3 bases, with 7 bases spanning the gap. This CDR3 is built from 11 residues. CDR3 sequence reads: CSASEDYGYTF. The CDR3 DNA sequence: TGCAGTGCTTCGGAGGACTATGGCTACACCTTC.

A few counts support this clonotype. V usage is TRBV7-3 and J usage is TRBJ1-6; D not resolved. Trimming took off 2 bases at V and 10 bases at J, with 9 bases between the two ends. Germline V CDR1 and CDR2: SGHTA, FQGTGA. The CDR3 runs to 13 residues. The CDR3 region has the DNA TGTGCCAGCAGCTTAGGGTTTGGGTCACCCCTCCACTTT. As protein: CASSLGFGSPLHF.

The CDR3 loop is CASSFSPGGTIYGYTF. The CDR3 nucleotides read TGTGCCAGCAGTTTCTCACCCGGTGGGACAATCTATGGCTACACCTTC. This chain links TRBV28 with TRBJ1-2; TRBD1 is a possible D gene (6 bases). This CDR3 contains 16 residues. Germline CDR1 and CDR2: MDHEN and SYDVKM. With 3 bases removed from V and 4 bases from J, the gap between germline ends came to 18 bases.

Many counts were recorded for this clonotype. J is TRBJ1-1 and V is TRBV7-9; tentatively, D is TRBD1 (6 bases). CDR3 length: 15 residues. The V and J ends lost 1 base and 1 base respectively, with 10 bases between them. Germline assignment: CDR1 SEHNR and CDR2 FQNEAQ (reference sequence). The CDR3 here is CASSLGARGNTEAFF. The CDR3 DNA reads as TGTGCCAGCAGCTTAGGGGCCAGGGGGAACACTGAAGCTTTCTTT.

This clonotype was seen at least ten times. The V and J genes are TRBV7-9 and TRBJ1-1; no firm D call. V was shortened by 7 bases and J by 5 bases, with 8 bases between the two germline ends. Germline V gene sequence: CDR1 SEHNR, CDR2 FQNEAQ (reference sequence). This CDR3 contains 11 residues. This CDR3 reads CASTDFTEAFF. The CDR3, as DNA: TGTGCCAGCACGGATTTTACTGAAGCTTTCTTT.

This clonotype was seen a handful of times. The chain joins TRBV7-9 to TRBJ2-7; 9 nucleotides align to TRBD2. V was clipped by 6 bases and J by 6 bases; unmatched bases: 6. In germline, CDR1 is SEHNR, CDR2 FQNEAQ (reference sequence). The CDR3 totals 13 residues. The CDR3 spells CASSFAGGVEQYF. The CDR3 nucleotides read TGTGCCAGCAGTTTTGCGGGAGGGGTCGAGCAGTACTTC.

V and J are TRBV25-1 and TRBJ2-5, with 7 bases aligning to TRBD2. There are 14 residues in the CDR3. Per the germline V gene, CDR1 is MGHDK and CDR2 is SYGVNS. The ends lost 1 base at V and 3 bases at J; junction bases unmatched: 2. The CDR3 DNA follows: TGTGCCAGCAGTGAATGGGCGGGAGAAGAGACCCAGTACTTC. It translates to CASSEWAGEETQYF.

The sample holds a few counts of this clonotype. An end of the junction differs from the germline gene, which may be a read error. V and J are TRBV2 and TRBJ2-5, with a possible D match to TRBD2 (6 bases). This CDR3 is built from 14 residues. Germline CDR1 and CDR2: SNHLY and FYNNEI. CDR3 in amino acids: CASEAGAGPETQYF. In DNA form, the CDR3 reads TGCGCCAGCGAAGCGGGCGCTGGGCCAGAGACCCAGTACTTC.

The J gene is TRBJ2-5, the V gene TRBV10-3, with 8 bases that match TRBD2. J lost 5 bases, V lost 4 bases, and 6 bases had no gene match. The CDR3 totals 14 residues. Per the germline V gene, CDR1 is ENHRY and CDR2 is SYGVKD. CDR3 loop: CAISGSGSYETQYF. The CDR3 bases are TGTGCCATCAGTGGCAGCGGGAGTTATGAGACCCAGTACTTC.